These T cell receptor beta chains were read from a single sample in a study of blood T cell repertoires in COVID-19. Sequenced by immunoSEQ multiplex PCR; TCRdb stores in-frame clones only, minus some. The profile shows 150,000 to 200,000 clones, roughly 90% of them singletons. Sequencing was carried out using PBMCs or T cells enriched from blood (not recorded which). The origin of the receptors is a woman between 18 and 29 years old who had recovered from COVID-19. The CDR3 runs from the conserved cysteine through the conserved F or W. A D gene is named only where the DNA matches it firmly. Clone size is stated in some rows and not others, as once, few, many or a class when expanded.

abundance	d_gene	v_gene	j_gene	CDR3nt	CDR3aa
-	TRBD1	TRBV6-1	TRBJ1-3	TGTGCCAGCAGTGGAGAGGGGGCCACGGACTCTGGAAACACCATATATTTT	CASSGEGATDSGNTIYF
-	-	TRBV18	TRBJ2-7	TGTGCCAGCTCACCGCTCCTAACAGGCCCCTACGAGCAGTACTTC	CASSPLLTGPYEQYF
-	-	TRBV11-2	TRBJ2-7	TGTGCCAGCAGCTTAGCCCGGCGGGGAATTTTGGCCGAGCAGTACTTC	CASSLARRGILAEQYF
-	-	TRBV20-1	TRBJ2-3	TGCAGTGCTAGTTATTCTGGCGGGGGCACAGATACGCAGTATTTT	CSASYSGGGTDTQYF
-	TRBD1	TRBV6-1	TRBJ1-6	TGTGCCAGCAGTGATAAGGAGACAGGGGTCTCACCCCTCCACTTT	CASSDKETGVSPLHF
-	-	TRBV5-4	TRBJ1-1	TGTGCCAGCAGCTTTGAAGTGGTCGAGTACACTGAAGCTTTCTTT	CASSFEVVEYTEAFF
-	TRBD1	TRBV10-3	TRBJ2-2	TGTGCCAATCGGGACAGTCGAGACACCGGGGAGCTGTTTTTT	CANRDSRDTGELFF
-	-	TRBV11-2	TRBJ2-2	TGTGCCAGCAGCTGGAGTGGCCCCACCACCGGGGAGCTGTTTTTT	CASSWSGPTTGELFF
few	-	TRBV20-1	TRBJ2-1	TGCAGTGCTAGTAGCCGATTTGACAATGAGCAGTTCTTC	CSASSRFDNEQFF
once	TRBD1	TRBV4-1	TRBJ2-3	TGCGCCAGCAGCCGATCGCGGACAGGGGTTAACGGAGACACAGATACGCAGTATTTT	CASSRSRTGVNGDTDTQYF
few	TRBD1	TRBV6-4	TRBJ2-2	TGTGCCAGCAGTGCGGGACAGGCGAACACCGGGGAGCTGTTTTTT	CASSAGQANTGELFF
-	-	TRBV9	TRBJ2-3	TGTGCCAGCAGCCCCACCCCGGGAACAGATACGCAGTATTTT	CASSPTPGTDTQYF
-	TRBD1	TRBV19	TRBJ2-1	TGTGCCAGTAATGCCGGGACAGGTTACAATGAGCAGTTCTTC	CASNAGTGYNEQFF
-	TRBD1	TRBV7-9	TRBJ2-7	TGTGCCAGCAGTCAAACAGGGGCCTCCTACGAGCAGTACTTC	CASSQTGASYEQYF
few	-	TRBV5-4	TRBJ1-2	TGTGCCAGCAGCGGGGGGGGCTATGGCTACACCTTC	CASSGGGYGYTF
-	TRBD1	TRBV11-3	TRBJ2-7	TGTGCCAGCAGCTTAGGCCGGGACAGGGGCTACGAGCAGTACTTC	CASSLGRDRGYEQYF
once	-	TRBV30	TRBJ1-2	TGTGCCTGGAGAGGGGCAGCAGGGGCGATTAATGGCTACACCTTC	CAWRGAAGAINGYTF
-	TRBD1	TRBV24-1	TRBJ1-1	TGTGCCACCATATCCAGGGGGGACGAGCTTGAAGCTTTCTTT	CATISRGDELEAFF
-	-	TRBV27	TRBJ2-5	TGTGCCAGCCGCACCCGACAGGCAGAGACCCAGTACTTC	CASRTRQAETQYF
-	TRBD2	TRBV9	TRBJ2-7	TGTGCCAGCAGCCCCGGGGGGGGCATGGACTACGAGCAGTACTTC	CASSPGGGMDYEQYF
-	TRBD1	TRBV4-1	TRBJ1-3	TGCGCCAGCAGCCACTCCGGATGGGACAGGGAAGATGGAAACACCATATATTTT	CASSHSGWDREDGNTIYF
-	-	TRBV28	TRBJ2-7	TGTGCCAGCAGTTTTCAGATCTCCTACGAGCAGTACTTC	CASSFQISYEQYF
-	-	TRBV5-8	TRBJ2-6	TGTGCCAGCAGCTTAGTCGGCGGTAGCTCTGGGGCCAACGTCCTGACTTTC	CASSLVGGSSGANVLTF
-	TRBD1	TRBV5-1	TRBJ1-1	TGCGCCAGCAGCTCAAATCCGGGACAGGTTGTGGCTTTCTTT	CASSSNPGQVVAFF
-	-	TRBV28	TRBJ1-4	TGTGCCAGCACCCCCCCGACTAATGAAAAACTGTTTTTT	CASTPPTNEKLFF
-	TRBD1	TRBV14	TRBJ1-4	TGTGCCAGCAGCCAAGAGCGACAGGGAAATGAAAAACTGTTTTTT	CASSQERQGNEKLFF